This TCR beta chain is drawn from a study of response to subunit inactivated influenza vaccine (dated by TCRdb to 2017 to 2018). Notes on the research overall: Deep quantitative T cell receptor repertoire profiling was used in the study to track responses to a trivalent subunit inactivated influenza vaccine. Beyond this particular receptor, the publication reports: According to the authors, only a limited number of new T cells may be recruited by each seasonal influenza vaccination.

V is reduced by 4 bases and J by 3 bases, leaving a spacing of 9 bases between them. The germline V gene (reference sequence) sets CDR1 to LGHDT and CDR2 to YNNKEL. The CDR3 spans 14 residues, from the cysteine through the phenylalanine. Only the CDR3 region is kept as DNA, spanning 42 bases read in frame from base 1. The library came from RT-PCR. Instrument on record: Illumina HiSeq 2500. TCRdb reworked the public reads: Q25 trimming with fastp, MiXCR clone assembly, productive beta chains retained. Identical CDR3 protein sequences are pooled into one entry, listed with their most common genes and DNA. This sample gives over 150,000 distinct CDR3 sequences in total; approximately 14% of them show up just once. Clones ranked in the top ten supply about 25% of the sample. With respect to this clonotype: Its antigen is still unknown. Base qualities are not at hand, and no much larger clone is one base apart.

The receptor was derived from a man aged 50 or older who received an inactivated influenza vaccine. Donor details come from another sample of the same person, matched by shared clones. The material sequenced was CD8+ T cells sorted from PBMCs, taken roughly 5 days after vaccination. The chain was built from TRBV3-1 and TRBJ2-2; the D gene assignment is ambiguous. The nucleotide sequence is given as TGTGCCAGCAGCCGACCGGCCTACACCGGGGAGCTGTTTTTT. This translates into CASSRPAYTGELFF.